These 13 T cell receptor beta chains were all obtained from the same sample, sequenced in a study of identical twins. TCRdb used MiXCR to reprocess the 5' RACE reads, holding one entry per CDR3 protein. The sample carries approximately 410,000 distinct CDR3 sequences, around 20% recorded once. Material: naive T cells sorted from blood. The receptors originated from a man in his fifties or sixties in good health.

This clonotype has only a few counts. Here the CDR3 DNA reads TGTGCCACCAGCAGAGTCTCGGTCTTACCACTAACAGATACGCAGTATTTT. Amino acids: CATSRVSVLPLTDTQYF. This chain uses TRBV15 with TRBJ2-3; D not certain. The V end was cut by 1 base, the J end by 3 bases, with 17 bases between. The CDR3 consists of 17 residues. Germline CDR1 is LNHNV and CDR2 is YYDKDF (reference sequence).

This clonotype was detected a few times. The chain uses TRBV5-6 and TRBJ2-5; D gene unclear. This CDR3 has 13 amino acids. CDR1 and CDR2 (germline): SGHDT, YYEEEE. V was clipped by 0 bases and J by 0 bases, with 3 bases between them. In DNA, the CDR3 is TGTGCCAGCAGCTTGGCCTACCAAGAGACCCAGTACTTC. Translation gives CASSLAYQETQYF.

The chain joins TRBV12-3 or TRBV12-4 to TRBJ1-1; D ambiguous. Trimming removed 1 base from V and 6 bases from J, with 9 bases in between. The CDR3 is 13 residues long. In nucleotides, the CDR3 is TGTGCCAGCAGTTTAGGGCATAAGGCTGAAGCTTTCTTT. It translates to CASSLGHKAEAFF.

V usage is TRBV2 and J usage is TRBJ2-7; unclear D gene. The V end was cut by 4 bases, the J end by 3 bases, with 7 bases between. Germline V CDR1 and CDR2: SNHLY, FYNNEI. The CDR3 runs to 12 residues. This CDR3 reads CASSGHGYEQYF. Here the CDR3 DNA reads TGTGCCAGCAGTGGGCACGGCTACGAGCAGTACTTC.

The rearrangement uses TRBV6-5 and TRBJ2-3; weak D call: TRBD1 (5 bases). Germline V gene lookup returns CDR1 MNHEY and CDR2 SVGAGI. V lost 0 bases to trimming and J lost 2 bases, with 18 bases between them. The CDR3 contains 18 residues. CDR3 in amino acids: CASSYSRTQKALTDTQYF. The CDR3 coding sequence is TGTGCCAGCAGTTACTCAAGGACACAAAAGGCCCTCACAGATACGCAGTATTTT.

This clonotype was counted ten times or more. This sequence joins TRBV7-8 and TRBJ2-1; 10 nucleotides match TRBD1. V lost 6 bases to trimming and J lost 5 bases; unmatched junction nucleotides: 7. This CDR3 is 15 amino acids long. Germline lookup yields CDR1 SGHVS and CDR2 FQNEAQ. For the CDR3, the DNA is TGTGCCAGCAGGGCGGGGACAGGGGCCCACAATGAGCAGTTCTTC. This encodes CASRAGTGAHNEQFF.

CDR3 loop: CASSLGGAGSNYGYTF. CDR3 sequence (DNA): TGTGCCAGCAGCCTGGGGGGAGCGGGTTCCAACTATGGCTACACCTTC. The chain carries TRBV27 and TRBJ1-2, with D possibly matching TRBD1 (5 bases). V lost 6 bases and J lost 2, with 19 bases in between. Germline lookup yields CDR1 MNHEY and CDR2 SMNVEV (reference sequence). The CDR3 length is 16 residues.

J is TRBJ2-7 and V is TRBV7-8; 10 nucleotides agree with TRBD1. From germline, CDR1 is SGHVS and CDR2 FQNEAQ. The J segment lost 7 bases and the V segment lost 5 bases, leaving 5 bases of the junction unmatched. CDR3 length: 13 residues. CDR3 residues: CASSRDRGFEQYF. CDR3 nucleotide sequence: TGTGCCAGCAGCCGGGACAGGGGATTTGAGCAGTACTTC. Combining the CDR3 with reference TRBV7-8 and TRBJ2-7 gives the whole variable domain GAGVSQSPRYKVAKRGQDVALRCDPISGHVSLFWYQQALGQGPEFLTYFQNEAQLDKSGLPSDRFFAERPEGSVSTLKIQRTQQEDSAVYLCASSRDRGFEQYFGPGTRLTVT.

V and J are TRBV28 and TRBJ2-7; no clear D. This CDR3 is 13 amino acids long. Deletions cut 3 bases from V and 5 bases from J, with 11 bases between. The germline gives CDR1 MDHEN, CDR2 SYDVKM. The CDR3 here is CASSLPGINEQYF. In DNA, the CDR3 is TGTGCCAGCAGTTTGCCAGGCATTAACGAGCAGTACTTC. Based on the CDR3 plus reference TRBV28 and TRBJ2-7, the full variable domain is DVKVTQSSRYLVKRTGEKVFLECVQDMDHENMFWYRQDPGLGLRLIYFSYDVKMKEKGDIPEGYSVSREKKERFSLILESASTNQTSMYLCASSLPGINEQYFGPGTRLTVT.

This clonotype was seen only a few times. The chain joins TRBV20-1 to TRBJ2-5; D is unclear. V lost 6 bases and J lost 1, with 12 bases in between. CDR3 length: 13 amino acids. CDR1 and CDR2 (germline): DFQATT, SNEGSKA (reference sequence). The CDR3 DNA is TGCAGTGCGACGAGGATGATCCAAGAGACCCAGTACTTC. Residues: CSATRMIQETQYF.

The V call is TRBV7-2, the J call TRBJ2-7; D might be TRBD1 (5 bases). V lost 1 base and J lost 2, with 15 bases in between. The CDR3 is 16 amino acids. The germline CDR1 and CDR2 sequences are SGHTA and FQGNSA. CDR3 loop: CASSLGTGLGPYEQYF. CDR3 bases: TGTGCCAGCAGCTTAGGTACAGGTTTGGGTCCCTACGAGCAGTACTTC.

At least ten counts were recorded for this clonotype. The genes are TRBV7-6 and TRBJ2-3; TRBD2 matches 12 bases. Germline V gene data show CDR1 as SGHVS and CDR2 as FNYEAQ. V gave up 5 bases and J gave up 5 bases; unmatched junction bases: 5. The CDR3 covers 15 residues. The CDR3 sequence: CASSILAGGRDTQYF. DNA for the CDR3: TGTGCCAGCAGCATACTAGCGGGAGGAAGAGATACGCAGTATTTT.

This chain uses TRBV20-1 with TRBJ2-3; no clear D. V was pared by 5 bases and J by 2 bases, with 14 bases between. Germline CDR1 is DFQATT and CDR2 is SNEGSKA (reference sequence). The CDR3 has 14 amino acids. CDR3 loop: CSAVRATYTDTQYF. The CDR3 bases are TGCAGTGCTGTCCGGGCAACTTACACAGATACGCAGTATTTT.